The 22 T cell receptor beta chains given below trace back to one sample, sequenced in a study of T cell repertoires in cytomegalovirus infection. MiXCR was run by TCRdb on the reads, yielding one entry per CDR3 protein. This table holds roughly 760,000 distinct CDR3 sequences, under 40% found once. Material for sequencing was PBMCs. Receptors originate from a human donor in good health (CMV status not recorded). Some clones in this sample may be carry-over from other donors' samples.

This chain links TRBV5-1 with TRBJ2-7, with 7 bases fitting TRBD1. Per germline, CDR1 SGHRS and CDR2 YFSETQ. This CDR3 comprises 14 residues. The V and J ends lost 4 bases and 3 bases, in that order; junction bases with no gene match: 7. The CDR3 spells CASSVQGPFYEQYF. CDR3 in DNA: TGCGCCAGCAGCGTACAGGGGCCGTTCTACGAGCAGTACTTC.

The V and J genes are TRBV19 and TRBJ1-1, with D unresolved. Germline V lookup: CDR1 LNHDA, CDR2 SQIVND (reference sequence). The ends were cut back, 4 bases at V and 1 base at J, with 13 bases in the middle. This CDR3 comprises 15 residues. The CDR3 region has the DNA TGTGCCAGTAGTACTAACCGGCGAAGGAACACTGAAGCTTTCTTT. It yields the protein CASSTNRRRNTEAFF.

The chain recombines TRBV27 with TRBJ1-1, with TRBD1 matching over 7 bases. The ends lost 6 bases at V and 3 bases at J; junction bases unmatched: 7. Germline CDR1 reads MNHEY; CDR2 reads SMNVEV (reference sequence). The CDR3 sequence is 14 residues long. In DNA form, the CDR3 reads TGTGCCAGCAGCTACCGACAGGGTTACACTGAAGCTTTCTTT. It encodes CASSYRQGYTEAFF.

The chain couples TRBV24-1 to TRBJ1-5, with 9 bases aligning to TRBD1. Germline values: CDR1 KGHDR, CDR2 SFDVKD. The CDR3 totals 15 residues. Losses at the gene ends were 4 bases for V and 6 bases for J; bases not matched to a gene: 6. The CDR3 nucleotides read TGTGCCACCAGTGACTCGGGACAGGGTATTCAGCCCCAGCATTTT. It yields the protein CATSDSGQGIQPQHF.

The V and J genes are TRBV7-6 and TRBJ1-5; no clear D. The CDR3 runs to 14 residues. V was clipped by 2 bases and J by 4 bases, with 9 bases between them. CDR1 is SGHVS and CDR2 is FNYEAQ in the germline V gene. The CDR3 DNA sequence: TGTGCCAGCAGCTTATCGCTGGAAAATCAGCCCCAGCATTTT. It encodes CASSLSLENQPQHF.

Many counts were recorded for this clonotype. The chain recombines TRBV29-1 with TRBJ1-2; the match to TRBD1 covers 8 bases. Losses at the gene ends were 2 bases for V and 6 bases for J; bases not matched to a gene: 5. The CDR3 is 13 residues long. Germline lookup yields CDR1 SQVTM and CDR2 ANQGSEA. CDR3 amino acids: CSVELDRGNGYTF. The DNA of the CDR3 is TGCAGCGTTGAACTTGACAGGGGTAATGGCTACACCTTC.

This clonotype was found a few times. The V and J genes are TRBV6-5 and TRBJ2-3, with 7 bases fitting TRBD2. Trimming cost V 2 bases and J 1 base; bases outside gene matches: 6. The CDR3 runs 16 residues. From germline, CDR1 is MNHEY and CDR2 SVGAGI. CDR3 coding DNA: TGTGCCAGCAGTTACGGACGGGGGGTGGGCACAGATACGCAGTATTTT. This encodes CASSYGRGVGTDTQYF.

The sample holds a few counts of this clonotype. The chain couples TRBV9 to TRBJ1-2; 7 positions match TRBD1. The germline V gene encodes CDR1 SGDLS and CDR2 YYNGEE. CDR3 size: 14 residues. Trimming at V came to 6 bases and at J to 5 bases, leaving 10 bases not matched to a gene. Written as DNA, the CDR3 is TGTGCCAGCAACCCCGGGACAGCCTCATATGGCTACACCTTC. As protein: CASNPGTASYGYTF.

This clonotype has more than one count but fewer than ten. The chain joins TRBV6-5 to TRBJ2-7; D is perhaps TRBD1 (6 bases). The CDR3 contains 13 residues. CDR1 and CDR2 (germline): MNHEY, SVGAGI. Trimming took 5 bases from V and 3 from J, leaving 11 bases between them. CDR3 sequence: CASSLSTGYEQYF. CDR3 nucleotide sequence: TGTGCCAGCAGTCTCTCGACAGGCTACGAGCAGTACTTC.

The chain combines TRBV6-1 with TRBJ2-1; 10 nucleotides agree with TRBD2. This CDR3 comprises 14 residues. CDR1 and CDR2 from the germline V gene are MNHNS and SASEGT. J was trimmed by 5 bases and V by 10 bases; bases with no gene match: 8. Here the CDR3 reads CATQKRGGDNEQFF. The CDR3 DNA is TGTGCCACCCAAAAGCGGGGGGGCGACAATGAGCAGTTCTTC.

The rearrangement links TRBV28 to TRBJ1-5; 10 bases map to TRBD1. CDR3 size: 17 residues. Germline CDR1 MDHEN, CDR2 SYDVKM. V gave up 6 bases and J gave up 3 bases; unmatched junction bases: 11. This CDR3 is CASRPRGGTGVNQPQHF. In DNA form, the CDR3 reads TGTGCCAGCAGGCCGAGGGGCGGGACAGGGGTCAATCAGCCCCAGCATTTT.

The gene calls are TRBV29-1 and TRBJ2-1; D is perhaps TRBD1 or TRBD2 (5 bases each). Trimming took off 7 bases at V and 6 bases at J, with 34 bases between the two ends. CDR1 SQVTM and CDR2 ANQGSEA come from the germline V gene. The CDR3 sequence is 19 residues long. The CDR3 protein is CSGFGTPRGVRDDPNEQFF. In DNA, the CDR3 is TGCAGCGGTTTCGGGACGCCTCGGGGAGTACGAGACGACCCCAATGAGCAGTTCTTC.

This clonotype was seen a few times. The rearrangement links TRBV7-8 to TRBJ1-6; tentatively, D is TRBD1 (5 bases). The CDR3 is made up of 18 amino acids. The V gene lost 5 bases and the J gene lost 0 bases, with 17 bases spanning the gap. Germline CDR1 and CDR2: SGHVS and FQNEAQ. CDR3 DNA: TGTGCCAGCAGCGTGGGGGGTTTCGGGAGCTCCTATAATTCACCCCTCCACTTT. Its translation is CASSVGGFGSSYNSPLHF.

This clonotype turned up a few times. This rearrangement joins TRBV6-1 to TRBJ1-5; 10 positions agree with TRBD1. Germline V gene sequence: CDR1 MNHNS, CDR2 SASEGT. This CDR3 is 15 amino acids long. The trim removed 6 bases at V and 7 bases at J, leaving 9 bases unmatched. CDR3 region: CASRAGTGVRQPQHF. CDR3 bases: TGTGCCAGCAGGGCCGGGACAGGGGTTCGGCAGCCCCAGCATTTT.

The genes are TRBV7-2 and TRBJ2-3; 8 positions agree with TRBD1. CDR3 length equals 17 residues. Germline CDR1 SGHTA, CDR2 FQGNSA. The J segment lost 5 bases and the V segment lost 7 bases, leaving 17 bases of the junction unmatched. CDR3 protein: CASTRTGPGVRIDTQYF. CDR3 DNA: TGTGCCAGCACCCGGACAGGGCCGGGGGTTAGGATAGATACGCAGTATTTT.

This chain uses TRBV7-3 with TRBJ2-3, with 14 bases identical to TRBD2. The germline gives CDR1 SGHTA, CDR2 FQGTGA. CDR3 length equals 18 residues. With 2 bases clipped from V and 2 bases from J, the junction kept 6 bases outside the gene matches. The chain's CDR3 is CASSLAPTSGGATDTQYF. The CDR3 DNA follows: TGTGCCAGCAGCTTAGCACCGACTAGCGGGGGGGCCACAGATACGCAGTATTTT.

The chain has TRBV7-8 and TRBJ1-2; no clear D gene. The CDR3 is 13 amino acids. V lost 5 bases, J lost 6 bases, and 13 bases lay in between. Germline CDR1 reads SGHVS; CDR2 reads FQNEAQ. This CDR3 reads CASSLTGPDGYTF. The CDR3 DNA reads TGTGCCAGCAGCCTTACCGGCCCAGATGGCTACACCTTC.

Ten or more counts support this clonotype. The chain is built from TRBV28 and TRBJ1-5; D uncertain. This CDR3 spans 15 amino acids. In germline, CDR1 is MDHEN, CDR2 SYDVKM. Deletions cut 1 base from V and 4 bases from J, with 11 bases between. The CDR3 is CASSLSGNQNQPQHF. Here the CDR3 DNA reads TGTGCCAGCAGTTTATCAGGCAACCAAAATCAGCCCCAGCATTTT. The variable domain in full, with the rest retrieved from reference TRBV28 and TRBJ1-5, is DVKVTQSSRYLVKRTGEKVFLECVQDMDHENMFWYRQDPGLGLRLIYFSYDVKMKEKGDIPEGYSVSREKKERFSLILESASTNQTSMYLCASSLSGNQNQPQHFGDGTRLSIL.

This clonotype came up many times. This chain links TRBV7-8 with TRBJ2-1, with D possibly matching TRBD2 (6 bases). The germline V gene encodes CDR1 SGHVS and CDR2 FQNEAQ. Trimming pared 5 bases from V and 5 bases from J, leaving 13 bases between. The CDR3 has 14 residues. The CDR3 coding sequence is TGTGCCAGCAGCGGGCGGGGACGCAACAATGAGCAGTTCTTC. It yields the protein CASSGRGRNNEQFF.

This clonotype has a handful of counts. The chain links TRBV7-2 to TRBJ1-1, with 9 bases that match TRBD1. Trimming at V came to 4 bases and at J to 7 bases, leaving 7 bases not matched to a gene. This CDR3 is 14 amino acids long. The germline V gene has CDR1 SGHTA and CDR2 FQGNSA. The CDR3 DNA sequence: TGTGCCAGCAGCTACAGCACGACAGGGGGTGAAGCTTTCTTT. This gives the protein CASSYSTTGGEAFF.

This clonotype was counted between two and nine times. The chain has TRBV5-1 and TRBJ2-5; TRBD1 might be the D (6 bases). Germline CDR1 is SGHRS and CDR2 is YFSETQ. V was pared by 2 bases and J by 5 bases, with 13 bases between. This CDR3 region has 14 residues. The DNA of the CDR3 is TGCGCCAGCAGCTTCATGAAGGGGGACGAGACCCAGTACTTC. Translation: CASSFMKGDETQYF.

Points on this clonotype: This may come from a read error, since a much larger clone is one base off. The chain joins TRBV7-2 to TRBJ2-2, with 12 bases fitting TRBD2. The CDR3 has 19 amino acids. Germline V gene sequence: CDR1 SGHTA, CDR2 FQGNSA. This chain's CDR3 is CASSLAPRTSGKNTGVLFF. CDR3 coding DNA: TGTGCCAGCAGCTTAGCCCCTCGGACTAGCGGGAAGAACACCGGGGTGCTGTTTTTT.